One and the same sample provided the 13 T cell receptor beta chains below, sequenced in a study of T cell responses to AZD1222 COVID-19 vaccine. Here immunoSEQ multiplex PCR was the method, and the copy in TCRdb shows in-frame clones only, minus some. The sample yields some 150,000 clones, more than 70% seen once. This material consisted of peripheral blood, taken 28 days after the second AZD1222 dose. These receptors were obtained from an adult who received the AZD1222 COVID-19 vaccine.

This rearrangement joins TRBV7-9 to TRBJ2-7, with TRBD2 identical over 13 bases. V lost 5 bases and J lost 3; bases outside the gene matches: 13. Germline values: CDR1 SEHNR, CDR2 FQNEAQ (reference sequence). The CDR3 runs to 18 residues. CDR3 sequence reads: CASSPRGLAGVPIYEQYF. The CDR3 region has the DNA TGTGCCAGCAGCCCACGAGGACTAGCGGGAGTTCCCATCTACGAGCAGTACTTC.

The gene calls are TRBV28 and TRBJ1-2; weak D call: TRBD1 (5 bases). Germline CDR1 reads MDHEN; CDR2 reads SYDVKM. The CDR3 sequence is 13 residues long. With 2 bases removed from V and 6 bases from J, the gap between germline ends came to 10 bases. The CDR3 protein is CASSLTRGHGYTF. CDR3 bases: TGTGCCAGCAGTTTAACAAGGGGACATGGCTACACCTTC.

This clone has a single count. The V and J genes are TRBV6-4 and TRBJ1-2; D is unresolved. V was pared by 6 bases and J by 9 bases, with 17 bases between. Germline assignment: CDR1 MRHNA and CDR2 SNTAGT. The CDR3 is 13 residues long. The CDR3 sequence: CASSDTPRGRYTF. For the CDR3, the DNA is TGTGCCAGCAGCGATACCCCGCGCGGGCGCTACACCTTC.

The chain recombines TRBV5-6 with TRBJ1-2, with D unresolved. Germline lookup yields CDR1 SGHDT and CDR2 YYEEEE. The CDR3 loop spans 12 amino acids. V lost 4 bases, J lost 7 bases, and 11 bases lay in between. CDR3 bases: TGTGCCAGCAGCATCTCACCCGGTGGCTACACCTTC. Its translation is CASSISPGGYTF.

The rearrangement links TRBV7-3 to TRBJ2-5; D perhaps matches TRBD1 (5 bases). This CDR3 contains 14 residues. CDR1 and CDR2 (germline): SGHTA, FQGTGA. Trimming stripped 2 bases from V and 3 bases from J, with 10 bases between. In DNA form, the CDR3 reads TGTGCCAGCAGCTTAGCAGGGTCAGAAGAGACCCAGTACTTC. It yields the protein CASSLAGSEETQYF. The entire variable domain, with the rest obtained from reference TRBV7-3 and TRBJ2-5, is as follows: GAGVSQTPSNKVTEKGKYVELRCDPISGHTALYWYRQSLGQGPEFLIYFQGTGAADDSGLPNDRFFAVRPEGSVSTLKIQRTERGDSAVYLCASSLAGSEETQYFGPGTRLLVL.

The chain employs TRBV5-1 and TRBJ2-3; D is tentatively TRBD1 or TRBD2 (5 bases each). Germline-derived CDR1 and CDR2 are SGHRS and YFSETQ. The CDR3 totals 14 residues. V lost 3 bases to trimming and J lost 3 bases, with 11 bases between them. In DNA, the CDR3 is TGCGCCAGCAGCTGGGGGAGCGAGACAGATACGCAGTATTTT. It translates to CASSWGSETDTQYF.

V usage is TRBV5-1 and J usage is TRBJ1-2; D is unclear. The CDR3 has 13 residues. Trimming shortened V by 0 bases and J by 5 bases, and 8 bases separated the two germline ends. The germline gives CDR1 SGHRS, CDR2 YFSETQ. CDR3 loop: CASSLEETYGYTF. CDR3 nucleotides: TGCGCCAGCAGCTTGGAGGAAACGTATGGCTACACCTTC.

The CDR3 DNA follows: TGTGCCAGCAGCCAAGTGTCCGGGACAGATACGCAGTATTTT. Amino acids: CASSQVSGTDTQYF. This rearrangement joins TRBV3-1 (or the pseudogene TRBV3-2) to TRBJ2-3; no firm D call. Germline-derived CDR1 and CDR2 are LGHDT and YNNKEL (reference sequence). CDR3 length: 14 amino acids. V was clipped by 1 base and J by 3 bases, with 8 bases between them.

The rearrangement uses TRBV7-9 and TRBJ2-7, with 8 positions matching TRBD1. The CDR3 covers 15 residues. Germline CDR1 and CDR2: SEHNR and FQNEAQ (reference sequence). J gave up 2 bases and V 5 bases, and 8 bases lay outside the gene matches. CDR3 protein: CASSTRDRKPYEQYF. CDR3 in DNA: TGTGCCAGCAGCACCCGGGACAGGAAACCCTACGAGCAGTACTTC.

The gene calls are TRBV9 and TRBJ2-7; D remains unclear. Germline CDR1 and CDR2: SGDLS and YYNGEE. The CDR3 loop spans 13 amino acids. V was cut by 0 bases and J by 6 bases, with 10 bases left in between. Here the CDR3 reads CASSVEPNFEQYF. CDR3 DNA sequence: TGTGCCAGCAGCGTAGAACCGAACTTCGAGCAGTACTTC.

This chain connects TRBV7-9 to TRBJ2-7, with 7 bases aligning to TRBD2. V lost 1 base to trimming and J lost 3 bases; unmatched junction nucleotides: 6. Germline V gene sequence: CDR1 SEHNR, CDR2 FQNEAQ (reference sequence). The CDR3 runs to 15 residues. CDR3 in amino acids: CASSLGRGRGYEQYF. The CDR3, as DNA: TGTGCCAGCAGCTTAGGACGAGGGAGGGGCTACGAGCAGTACTTC.

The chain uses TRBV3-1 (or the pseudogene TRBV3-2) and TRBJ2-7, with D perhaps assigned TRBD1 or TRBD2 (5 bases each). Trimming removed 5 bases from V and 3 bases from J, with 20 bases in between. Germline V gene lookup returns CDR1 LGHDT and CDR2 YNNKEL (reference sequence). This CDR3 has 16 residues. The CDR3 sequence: CASSRQPGTRGYEQYF. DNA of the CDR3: TGTGCCAGCAGCAGGCAGCCCGGGACCCGGGGCTACGAGCAGTACTTC.

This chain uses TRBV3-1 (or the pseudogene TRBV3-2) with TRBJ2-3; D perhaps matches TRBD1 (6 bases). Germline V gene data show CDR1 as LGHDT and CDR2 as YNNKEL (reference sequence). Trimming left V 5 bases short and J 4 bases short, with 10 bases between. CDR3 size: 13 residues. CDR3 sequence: CASSEQGSDTQYF. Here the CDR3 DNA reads TGTGCCAGCAGCGAACAGGGTTCAGATACGCAGTATTTT.